One TCR beta chain is described in this entry. Its specific antigen is unknown. Base qualities are not recorded, but no much larger clone differs from it by a single base. The immunoSEQ Assay, a bias-controlled multiplex PCR, was used to amplify TCRbeta CDR3 regions from genomic DNA. Per the authors' processing: The number of nucleated cells in each sample was estimated by amplification of reference gene primers within the assay. To quantify the absolute abundance of each unique TCRbeta CDR3 rearrangement, sequence reads were collapsed and filtered. Productive Simpson clonality was computed per sample as the square root of Simpson's diversity index over productive rearrangements. TCRdb carries this immuneACCESS record with in-frame sequences only. Its versions omit some clonotypes, under half of them owing to an unresolved V gene in the studies checked, with the rest unexplained. The DNA gave D and trimming, while V, J and clone size come from that table. Here the sample has about 400,000 clones; approximately 89% occur a single time. The ten largest clones represent roughly 1.9% of the sample.

Participants in the prospective study were enrolled through a virtual design, were aged roughly 18 to 100 years, and lived in approximately 25 United States geographic areas. In the prospective study, participants were assigned to cohorts based on the clinical history participants reported in a screening survey and a study questionnaire. In the prospective study, mobile phlebotomists collected whole blood, serum and a nasopharyngeal or oropharyngeal swab from each participant. Over a 2-month period, participants in the prospective study had the option of providing additional blood draws and questionnaires. Before DNA extraction, blood samples from the prospective study were shipped at room temperature or frozen. CDR1 and CDR2 are read off the germline V gene as MNHEY and SVGAGI. Taken from cysteine to phenylalanine, the CDR3 has 14 residues. The sequence is cut down to CDR3 DNA, 42 bases in frame from base 1. Trimming accounts for 3 bases at V and 4 bases at J, while the number of junction bases matched to no gene is 4.

The sample is drawn from a study of blood T cell repertoires in COVID-19 (TCRdb year 2020). In terms of the full investigation: Recovered participants in ImmuneRACE Cohort 3 were defined as having two consecutive negative NP/OP PCR tests, clearance from a healthcare professional, or resolution of symptoms. Samples covering the acute and convalescent phases of COVID-19 were provided by collaborators in the United States, Italy and Spain. The samples were drawn from two sources: the first 160 participants of the ongoing ImmuneRACE study, and fewer than 1,500 subjects contributed by 6 global collaborators. The dataset comprised deeply sampled blood TCRbeta repertoires from subjects exposed to, actively infected with, or recovered from COVID-19. HLA class I and class II types, where available, came from metadata supplied by the sample provider rather than from assay-based typing. The repertoires were made available in a free public database intended to serve as a resource for research on the immune response to SARS-CoV-2. Nearly every sample came with metadata listing a de-identified subject ID, COVID-19 status, age in years and sex. The prospective study material was composed of cDNA or gDNA derived from T cells, B-cell-depleted T cells, or PBMCs.

Findings and caveats that apply to the study as a whole: The quantity of clinical and demographic metadata differed by source and by participant and was supplied without curation.

The chain couples TRBV6-5 to TRBJ2-7, with 9 bases in between that match TRBD1. Sequences were obtained from PBMCs or T cells enriched from blood (not recorded which). The source is a man in his forties in a cohort exposed to, infected with or recovered from COVID-19 (not recorded which). The bases read TGTGCCAGCAGTTATAGGACAGGGGTGTACGAGCAGTACTTC. Its coded protein is CASSYRTGVYEQYF.